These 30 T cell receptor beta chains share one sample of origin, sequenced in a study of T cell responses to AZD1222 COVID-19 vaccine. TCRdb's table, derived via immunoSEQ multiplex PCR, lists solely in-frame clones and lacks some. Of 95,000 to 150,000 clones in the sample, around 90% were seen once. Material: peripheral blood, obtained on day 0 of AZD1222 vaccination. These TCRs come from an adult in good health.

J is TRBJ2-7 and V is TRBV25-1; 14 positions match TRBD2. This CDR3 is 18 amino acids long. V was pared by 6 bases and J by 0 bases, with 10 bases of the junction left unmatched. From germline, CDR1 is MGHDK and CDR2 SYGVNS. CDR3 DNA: TGTGCCAGCAGCACGACTAGCGGGAGGGCCCTCGTCTCCTACGAGCAGTACTTC. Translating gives CASSTTSGRALVSYEQYF.

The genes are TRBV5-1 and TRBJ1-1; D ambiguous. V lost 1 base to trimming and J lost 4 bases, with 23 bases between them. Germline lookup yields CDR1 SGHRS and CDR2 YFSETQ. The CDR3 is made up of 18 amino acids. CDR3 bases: TGCGCCAGCAGCTTGAGCTCGGGCAGGAGGGAGGTTAGCACTGAAGCTTTCTTT. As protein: CASSLSSGRREVSTEAFF.

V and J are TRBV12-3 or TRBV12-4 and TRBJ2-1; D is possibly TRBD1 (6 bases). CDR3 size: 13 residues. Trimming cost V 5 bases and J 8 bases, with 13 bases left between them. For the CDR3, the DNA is TGTGCCAGCAGTGTTACAGGGTGGGATGAGCAGTTCTTC. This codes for CASSVTGWDEQFF.

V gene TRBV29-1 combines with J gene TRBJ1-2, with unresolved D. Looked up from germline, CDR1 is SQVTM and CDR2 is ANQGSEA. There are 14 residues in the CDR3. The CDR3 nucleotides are TGCAGTTTTTCTCCGGGATTAGACAACTATGGCTACACCTTC. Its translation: CSFSPGLDNYGYTF.

The CDR3 sequence is CASSRGRTSGQSTDTQYF. The CDR3 DNA sequence: TGTGCCAGTAGCCGGGGGAGGACTAGCGGCCAGAGCACAGATACGCAGTATTTT. J is TRBJ2-3 and V is TRBV19, with 10 bases aligning to TRBD2. CDR1 LNHDA and CDR2 SQIVND come from the germline V gene (reference sequence). CDR3 length: 18 amino acids. V lost 6 bases to trimming and J lost 0 bases; unmatched junction nucleotides: 12.

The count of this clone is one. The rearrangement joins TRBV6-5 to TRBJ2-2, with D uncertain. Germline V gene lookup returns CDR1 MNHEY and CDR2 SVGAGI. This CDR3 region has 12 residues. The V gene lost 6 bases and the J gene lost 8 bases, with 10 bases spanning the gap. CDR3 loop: CASSPTEGELFF. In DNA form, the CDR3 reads TGTGCCAGCAGCCCCACAGAAGGGGAGCTGTTTTTT.

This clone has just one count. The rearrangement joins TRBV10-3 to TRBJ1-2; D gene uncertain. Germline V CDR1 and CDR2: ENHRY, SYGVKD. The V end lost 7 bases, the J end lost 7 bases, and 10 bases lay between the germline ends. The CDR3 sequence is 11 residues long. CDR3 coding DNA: TGTGCCATCATGATAGGGAGTGGCTACACCTTC. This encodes CAIMIGSGYTF.

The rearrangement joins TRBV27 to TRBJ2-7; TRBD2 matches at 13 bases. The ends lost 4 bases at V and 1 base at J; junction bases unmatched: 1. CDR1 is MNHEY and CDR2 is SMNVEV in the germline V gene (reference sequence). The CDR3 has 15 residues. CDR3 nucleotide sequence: TGTGCCAGCAGTTCGGGACTAGCGGGATCCTACGAGCAGTACTTC. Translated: CASSSGLAGSYEQYF.

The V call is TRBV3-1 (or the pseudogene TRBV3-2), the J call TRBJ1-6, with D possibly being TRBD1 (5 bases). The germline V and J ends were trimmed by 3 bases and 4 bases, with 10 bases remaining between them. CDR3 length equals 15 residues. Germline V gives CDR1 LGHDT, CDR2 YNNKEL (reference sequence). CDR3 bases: TGTGCCAGCAGCCAGCGACAGCTATATAATTCACCCCTCCACTTT. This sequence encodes CASSQRQLYNSPLHF.

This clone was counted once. CDR3 DNA: TGCGCCAGCAGCCTCCTAGCGGGGGCCTTTTATAGGGAGCAGTACTTC. Translating gives CASSLLAGAFYREQYF. The chain joins TRBV5-1 to TRBJ2-7; 10 nucleotides align to TRBD2. Trimming cost V 4 bases and J 7 bases; bases outside gene matches: 14. Germline V gene sequence: CDR1 SGHRS, CDR2 YFSETQ. This CDR3 spans 16 amino acids.

CDR3 loop: CASSLSFDGVTEAFF. The CDR3, as DNA: TGTGCCAGCAGCTTAAGTTTTGACGGGGTCACTGAAGCTTTCTTT. The chain joins TRBV7-2 to TRBJ1-1; D gene uncertain. The CDR3 totals 15 residues. Germline loops: CDR1 SGHTA, CDR2 FQGNSA. V lost 2 bases and J lost 4, with 14 bases in between.

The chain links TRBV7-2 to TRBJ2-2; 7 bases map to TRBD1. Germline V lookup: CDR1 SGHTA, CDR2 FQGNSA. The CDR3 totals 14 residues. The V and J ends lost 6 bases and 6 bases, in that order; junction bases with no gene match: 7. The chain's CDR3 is CASRRQGFPGELFF. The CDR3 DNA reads TGTGCCAGCAGGCGACAGGGTTTTCCCGGGGAGCTGTTTTTT.

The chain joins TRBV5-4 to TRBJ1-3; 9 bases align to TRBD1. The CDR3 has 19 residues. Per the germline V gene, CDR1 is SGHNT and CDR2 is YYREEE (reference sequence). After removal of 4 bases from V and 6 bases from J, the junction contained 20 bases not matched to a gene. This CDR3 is CASSAVGQGPSVVQNTIYF. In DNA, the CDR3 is TGTGCCAGCAGCGCGGTAGGACAGGGGCCTAGCGTAGTTCAAAACACCATATATTTT.

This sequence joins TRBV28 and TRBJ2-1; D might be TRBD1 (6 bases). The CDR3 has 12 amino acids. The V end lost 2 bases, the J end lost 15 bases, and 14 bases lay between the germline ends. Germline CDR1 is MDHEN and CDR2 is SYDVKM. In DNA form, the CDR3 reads TGTGCCAGCAGTTTAAACCGCAGGGGTCTGTTCTTC. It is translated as CASSLNRRGLFF.

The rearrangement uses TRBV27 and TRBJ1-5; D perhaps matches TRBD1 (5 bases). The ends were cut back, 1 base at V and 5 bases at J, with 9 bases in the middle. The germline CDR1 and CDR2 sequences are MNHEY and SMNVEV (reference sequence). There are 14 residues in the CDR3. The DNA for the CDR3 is TGTGCCAGCAGTTTATGGGCAGGGCATCAGCCCCAGCATTTT. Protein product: CASSLWAGHQPQHF.

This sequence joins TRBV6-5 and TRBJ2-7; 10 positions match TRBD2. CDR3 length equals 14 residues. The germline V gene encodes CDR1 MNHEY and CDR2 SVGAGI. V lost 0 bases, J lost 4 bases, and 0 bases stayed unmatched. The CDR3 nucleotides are TGTGCCAGCAGTTACTCGACTAGCGGGTACGAGCAGTACTTC. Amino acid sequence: CASSYSTSGYEQYF.

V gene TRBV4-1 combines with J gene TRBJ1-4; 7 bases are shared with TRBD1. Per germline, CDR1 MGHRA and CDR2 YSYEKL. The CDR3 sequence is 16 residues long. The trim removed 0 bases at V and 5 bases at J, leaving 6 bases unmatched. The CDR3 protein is CASSQDKGQPNEKLFF. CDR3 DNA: TGCGCCAGCAGCCAAGATAAGGGACAGCCGAATGAAAAACTGTTTTTT.

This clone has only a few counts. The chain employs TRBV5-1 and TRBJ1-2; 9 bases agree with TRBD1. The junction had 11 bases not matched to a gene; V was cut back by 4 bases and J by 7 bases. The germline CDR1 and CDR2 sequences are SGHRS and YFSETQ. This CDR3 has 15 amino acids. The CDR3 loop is CASSLQTGGSSGYTF. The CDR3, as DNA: TGCGCCAGCAGCCTGCAGACAGGGGGGTCATCTGGCTACACCTTC.

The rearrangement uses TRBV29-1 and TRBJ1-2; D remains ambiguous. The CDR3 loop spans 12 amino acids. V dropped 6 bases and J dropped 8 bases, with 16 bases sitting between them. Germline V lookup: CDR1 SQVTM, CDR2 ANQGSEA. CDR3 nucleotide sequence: TGCAGCGTCAGAGTGGGGATGGGAGGCTACACCTTC. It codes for CSVRVGMGGYTF.

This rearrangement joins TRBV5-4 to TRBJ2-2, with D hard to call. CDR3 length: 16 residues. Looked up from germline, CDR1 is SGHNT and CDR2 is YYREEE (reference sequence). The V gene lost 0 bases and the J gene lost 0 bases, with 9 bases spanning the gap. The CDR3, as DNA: TGTGCCAGCAGCTTGGGGGCAGCCGCGAACACCGGGGAGCTGTTTTTT. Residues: CASSLGAAANTGELFF.

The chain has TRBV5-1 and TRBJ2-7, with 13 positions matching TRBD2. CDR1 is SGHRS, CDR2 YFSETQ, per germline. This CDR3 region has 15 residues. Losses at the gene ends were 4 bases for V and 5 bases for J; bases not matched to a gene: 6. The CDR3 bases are TGCGCCAGCAGCCCCGGGACTAGCGGGATCAACGAGCAGTACTTC. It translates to CASSPGTSGINEQYF.

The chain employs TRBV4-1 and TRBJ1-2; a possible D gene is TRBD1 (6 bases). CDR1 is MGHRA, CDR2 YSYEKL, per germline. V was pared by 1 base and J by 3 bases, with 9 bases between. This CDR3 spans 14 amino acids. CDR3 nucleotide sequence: TGCGCCAGCAGCCAAGGGACAGACTACTATGGCTACACCTTC. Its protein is CASSQGTDYYGYTF.

CDR3 sequence: CATSNSGQMNTEAFF. The DNA for the CDR3 is TGTGCCACCAGTAATTCGGGACAGATGAACACTGAAGCTTTCTTT. V usage is TRBV24-1 and J usage is TRBJ1-1, with TRBD1 identical over 7 bases. V lost 6 bases and J lost 0; bases outside the gene matches: 6. The CDR3 covers 15 residues. CDR1 KGHDR and CDR2 SFDVKD come from the germline V gene.

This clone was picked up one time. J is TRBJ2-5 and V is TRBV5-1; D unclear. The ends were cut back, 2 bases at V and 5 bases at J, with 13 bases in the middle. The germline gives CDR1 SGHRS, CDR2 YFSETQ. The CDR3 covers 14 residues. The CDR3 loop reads CASSFPDSGETQYF. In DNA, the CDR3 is TGCGCCAGCAGCTTCCCTGACTCTGGGGAGACCCAGTACTTC.

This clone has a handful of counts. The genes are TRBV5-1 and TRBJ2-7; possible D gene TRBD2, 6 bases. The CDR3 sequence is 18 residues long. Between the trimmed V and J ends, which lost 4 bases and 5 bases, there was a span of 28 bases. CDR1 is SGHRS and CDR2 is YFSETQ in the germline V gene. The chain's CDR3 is CASSPTGSGWRGRNEQYF. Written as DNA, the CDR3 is TGCGCCAGCAGCCCCACGGGCTCCGGGTGGCGGGGTAGGAACGAGCAGTACTTC.

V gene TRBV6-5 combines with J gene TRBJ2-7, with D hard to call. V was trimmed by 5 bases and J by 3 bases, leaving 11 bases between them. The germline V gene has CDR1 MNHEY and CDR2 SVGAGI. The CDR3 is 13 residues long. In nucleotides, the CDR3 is TGTGCCAGCAGTACGTCTCTCAGCTACGAGCAGTACTTC. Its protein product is CASSTSLSYEQYF.

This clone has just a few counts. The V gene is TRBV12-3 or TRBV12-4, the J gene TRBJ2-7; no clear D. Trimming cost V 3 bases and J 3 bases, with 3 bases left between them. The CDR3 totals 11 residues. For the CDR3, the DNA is TGTGCCAGCAGTTTTAACTACGAGCAGTACTTC. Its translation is CASSFNYEQYF.

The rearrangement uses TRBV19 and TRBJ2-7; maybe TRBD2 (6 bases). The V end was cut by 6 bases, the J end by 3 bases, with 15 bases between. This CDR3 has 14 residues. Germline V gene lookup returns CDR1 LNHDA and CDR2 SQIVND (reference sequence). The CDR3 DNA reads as TGTGCCAGTAGCACGGAGGGTAGGAGCTACGAGCAGTACTTC. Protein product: CASSTEGRSYEQYF.

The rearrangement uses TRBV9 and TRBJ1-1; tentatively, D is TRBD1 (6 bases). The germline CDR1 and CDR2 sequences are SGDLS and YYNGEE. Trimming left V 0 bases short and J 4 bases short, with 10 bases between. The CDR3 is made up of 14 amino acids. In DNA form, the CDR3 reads TGTGCCAGCAGCGTAGGGGGAGGGGGCACTGAAGCTTTCTTT. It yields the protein CASSVGGGGTEAFF.

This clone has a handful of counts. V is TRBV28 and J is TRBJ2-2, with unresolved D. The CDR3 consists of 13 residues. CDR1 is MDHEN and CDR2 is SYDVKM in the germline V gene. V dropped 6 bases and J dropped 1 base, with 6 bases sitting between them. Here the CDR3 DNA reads TGTGCCAGCAGGGTCCAGAACACCGGGGAGCTGTTTTTT. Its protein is CASRVQNTGELFF.